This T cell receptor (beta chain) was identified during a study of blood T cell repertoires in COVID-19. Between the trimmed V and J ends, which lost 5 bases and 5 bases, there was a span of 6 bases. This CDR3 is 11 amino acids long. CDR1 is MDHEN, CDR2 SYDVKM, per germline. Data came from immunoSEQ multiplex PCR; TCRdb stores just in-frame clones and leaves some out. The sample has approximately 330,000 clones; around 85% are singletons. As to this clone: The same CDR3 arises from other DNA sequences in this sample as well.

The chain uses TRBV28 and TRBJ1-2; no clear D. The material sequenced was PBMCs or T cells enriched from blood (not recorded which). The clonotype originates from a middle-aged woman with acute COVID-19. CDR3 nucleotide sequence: TGTGCCAGCAGTCCATCATATGGCTACACCTTC. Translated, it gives CASSPSYGYTF.